This is a list of T cell receptor beta chains from one sample in a study of CD8 T cells in Susac syndrome. MiXCR was run by TCRdb on the immunoSEQ multiplex PCR reads, yielding one entry per CDR3 protein. Among approximately 160,000 distinct CDR3 sequences listed, roughly 94% were seen once. Sequencing used CD4+ T cells from PBMCs. Receptors were obtained from a human donor with multiple sclerosis. The CDR3 runs from the conserved cysteine through the conserved F or W. A D gene is named only where the DNA matches it firmly. Where a row states a size, it is once, few, many or the class of an expanded clone; other rows omit it.

v_gene,abundance,j_gene,d_gene,CDR3aa,CDR3nt
TRBV27,-,TRBJ1-2,TRBD1,CASSLTGGYGYTF,TGTGCCAGCAGTTTGACAGGGGGCTATGGCTACACCTTC
TRBV30,once,TRBJ2-3,-,CAWSTLGGQADTQYF,TGTGCCTGGAGCACCTTGGGGGGGCAGGCAGATACGCAGTATTTT
TRBV14,-,TRBJ2-5,TRBD2,CASSQRLAGGETQYF,TGTGCCAGCAGCCAAAGACTAGCGGGAGGAGAGACCCAGTACTTC
TRBV11-2,-,TRBJ2-7,-,CASSLFLGRSGVYEQYF,TGTGCCAGCAGCCTCTTTTTGGGGCGGTCGGGGGTCTACGAGCAGTACTTC
TRBV29-1,few,TRBJ1-1,-,CSVETTVGGTEAFF,TGCAGCGTCGAAACGACAGTTGGAGGAACTGAAGCTTTCTTT
TRBV30,-,TRBJ1-1,TRBD1,CAGDRGTEAFF,TGTGCCGGGGACAGGGGCACTGAAGCTTTCTTT
TRBV6-2/TRBV6-3,-,TRBJ2-2,TRBD2,CASTTRAGGTGELFF,TGTGCCAGCACTACCCGAGCGGGAGGAACCGGGGAGCTGTTTTTT
TRBV12-5,once,TRBJ1-5,-,CASGLPWTDQPQHF,TGTGCTAGTGGTTTGCCCTGGACAGATCAGCCCCAGCATTTT
TRBV15,-,TRBJ2-4,TRBD1,CATSRVPGQGDIQYF,TGTGCCACCAGCAGAGTTCCGGGACAGGGTGACATTCAGTACTTC
TRBV30,-,TRBJ2-1,TRBD2,CAWSKAGGRGEQFF,TGTGCCTGGAGTAAAGCGGGAGGGAGGGGTGAGCAGTTCTTC
TRBV7-9,-,TRBJ1-2,-,CASSKWGAYGYTF,TGTGCCAGCAGCAAATGGGGGGCCTATGGCTACACCTTC
TRBV6-6,-,TRBJ2-3,-,CASRWTGSTDTQYF,TGTGCCAGCAGATGGACTGGGAGCACAGATACGCAGTATTTT
TRBV27,-,TRBJ2-5,-,CASSPVTAGETQYF,TGTGCCAGCAGCCCTGTGACGGCCGGAGAGACCCAGTACTTC
TRBV20-1,-,TRBJ1-4,-,CSARNREKLFF,TGCAGTGCGAGGAATCGCGAAAAACTGTTTTTT
TRBV6-1,-,TRBJ1-2,-,CASSEVGYTF,TGTGCCAGCAGTGAGGTCGGCTACACCTTC
TRBV25-1,-,TRBJ1-5,-,CASSELGRQPQHF,TGTGCCAGCAGTGAATTAGGGAGGCAGCCCCAGCATTTT
TRBV2,-,TRBJ2-1,TRBD2,CASTGLAGLNEQFF,TGTGCCAGCACGGGGCTAGCGGGCCTTAATGAGCAGTTCTTC
TRBV20-1,-,TRBJ2-2,-,CSAPLPGSNTGELFF,TGCAGTGCGCCCCTCCCCGGGTCGAACACCGGGGAGCTGTTTTTT
TRBV5-4,few,TRBJ2-7,-,CASSLIGYEQYF,TGTGCCAGCAGCTTGATTGGTTACGAGCAGTACTTC
TRBV5-1,once,TRBJ2-4,-,CASSHDGNIQYF,TGCGCCAGCAGCCACGACGGAAACATTCAGTACTTC
TRBV5-1,-,TRBJ1-1,-,CASSSIDGPVNTEAFF,TGCGCCAGCAGCTCAATAGACGGACCAGTGAACACTGAAGCTTTCTTT
TRBV20-1,-,TRBJ2-1,TRBD2,CSARGTSGRGHEQFF,TGCAGTGCGCGGGGGACTAGCGGGAGGGGGCATGAGCAGTTCTTC
TRBV12-3/TRBV12-4,-,TRBJ1-5,-,CASRSTGSPNQPQHF,TGTGCCAGCAGATCAACAGGTAGTCCGAATCAGCCCCAGCATTTT
TRBV25-1,-,TRBJ2-3,TRBD2,CASSELGSSGRGRTDTQYF,TGTGCCAGCAGTGAATTGGGGAGTAGCGGGAGGGGACGCACAGATACGCAGTATTTT
TRBV5-1,-,TRBJ1-1,TRBD1,CASSRQGQNTEAFF,TGCGCCAGCAGCCGACAGGGGCAGAACACTGAAGCTTTCTTT
TRBV24-1,-,TRBJ2-6,-,CATSNSGANVLTF,TGTGCCACTTCAAACTCTGGGGCCAACGTCCTGACTTTC
TRBV6-5,-,TRBJ1-2,TRBD1,CASSYMGQGGYGYTF,TGTGCCAGCAGTTACATGGGACAGGGGGGCTATGGCTACACCTTC
TRBV15,-,TRBJ2-2,-,CATATSVTGELFF,TGTGCCACTGCTACGAGCGTTACCGGGGAGCTGTTTTTT
TRBV27,-,TRBJ2-7,-,CASSLKPNYEQYF,TGTGCCAGCAGTTTAAAACCCAACTACGAGCAGTACTTC
TRBV5-1,-,TRBJ2-5,-,CASREVGAETQYF,TGCGCCAGCAGGGAAGTAGGGGCAGAGACCCAGTACTTC
TRBV30,-,TRBJ2-7,-,CAWSRGAGGYEQYF,TGTGCCTGGAGTCGTGGGGCCGGAGGCTACGAGCAGTACTTC
TRBV6-5,once,TRBJ2-1,-,CASSPAFNYNEQFF,TGTGCCAGCAGCCCGGCCTTTAACTACAATGAGCAGTTCTTC
TRBV30,-,TRBJ1-2,TRBD1,CAWSRDSYGYTF,TGTGCCTGGAGTCGGGACAGCTATGGCTACACCTTC
TRBV19,-,TRBJ1-1,-,CASSIGEAEAFF,TGTGCCAGTAGTATAGGGGAAGCTGAAGCTTTCTTT
TRBV7-2,-,TRBJ2-4,TRBD2,CASSFGGSRAKNIQYF,TGTGCCAGCAGCTTTGGCGGGAGTCGGGCCAAAAACATTCAGTACTTC
TRBV2,-,TRBJ2-1,-,CASETERGNEQFF,TGTGCCAGCGAGACTGAGAGGGGCAATGAGCAGTTCTTC
TRBV4-2,-,TRBJ1-5,-,CASSQDRQAFQPQHF,TGTGCCAGCAGCCAAGATCGGCAGGCGTTTCAGCCCCAGCATTTT
TRBV7-2,-,TRBJ2-7,TRBD2,CASSLRLAGVEQYF,TGTGCCAGCAGCTTAAGACTAGCGGGGGTCGAGCAGTACTTC
TRBV5-1,-,TRBJ2-7,-,CASRKDRGPYEQYF,TGCGCCAGCAGGAAAGACCGGGGACCCTACGAGCAGTACTTC
TRBV28,-,TRBJ1-5,-,CASTPGPDQPQHF,TGTGCCAGCACTCCCGGTCCAGATCAGCCCCAGCATTTT
TRBV30,once,TRBJ1-5,-,CAWSGGLGFGQPQHF,TGTGCCTGGAGCGGCGGGCTGGGATTCGGTCAGCCCCAGCATTTT
TRBV12-5,-,TRBJ2-5,-,CASGLAKETQYF,TGTGCTAGTGGTTTGGCGAAAGAGACCCAGTACTTC
TRBV5-1,-,TRBJ1-3,-,CASSGSWQGYGNTIYF,TGCGCCAGCAGCGGCTCGTGGCAGGGGTACGGAAACACCATATATTTT
TRBV28,-,TRBJ2-7,-,CASSSSVGEQYF,TGTGCCAGCAGTTCCTCGGTGGGGGAGCAGTACTTC